In this sample, the clone carrying this T cell receptor (beta chain) turned up once. Primers used in a second PCR of about 7 to 12 cycles were a sample-barcoded 5' primer and a J-beta primer mix. The authors tagged each cDNA molecule using a template-switch adaptor with 12 random nucleotides. Every sample produced at least 2.5 million CDR3-containing paired-end reads. TCRdb itself ran the 5' RACE reads through MiXCR, one entry per CDR3 protein. The sample has over 1.5 million distinct CDR3 sequences, about 49% seen once; the top ten hold 2.1%. The CDR3 is 16 residues long. Germline CDR1 SGHRS, CDR2 YFSETQ. V was cut by 4 bases and J by 8 bases, with 22 bases left in between. This specimen belongs to a study of blood T cells in healthy people across ages.

V is TRBV5-1 and J is TRBJ1-5; the D gene is possibly TRBD1 (5 bases). The sequenced material came from blood. The source is a woman between 35 and 50 years old in good health. The CDR3 DNA follows: TGCGCCAGCAGCCCATTGACAGCCCTGGGAAAGGAGCCCCAGCATTTT. It encodes CASSPLTALGKEPQHF.